A single sample is the source of the 27 T cell receptor beta chains below, sequenced in a study of blood T cell repertoires in COVID-19 (dated by TCRdb to the early 2020s). The library was made by the immunoSEQ multiplex PCR assay. As stored in TCRdb, this immuneACCESS dataset retains in-frame rearrangements with V and J assigned. A fraction of the clones does not appear; measured against another copy, unresolved V genes explain less than half of the discrepancy, and the remainder lacks a known reason. The sample has a few hundred thousand clones on record, roughly 89% of them singletons. Roughly 10% of the sample belongs to the ten largest clones. Sequenced input: PBMCs or T cells enriched from blood (not recorded which). Receptors were obtained from a woman in her thirties who had recovered from COVID-19.

The chain is built from TRBV5-1 and TRBJ1-2; possible D gene TRBD1, 5 bases. Germline values: CDR1 SGHRS, CDR2 YFSETQ. The CDR3 length is 14 residues. The germline V and J ends were trimmed by 4 bases and 7 bases, with 17 bases remaining between them. The CDR3: CASSPIGALPGYTF. The CDR3 DNA follows: TGCGCCAGCAGCCCTATTGGGGCACTTCCTGGCTACACCTTC.

The rearrangement uses TRBV2 and TRBJ1-5; 7 nucleotides align to TRBD1. The CDR3 has 14 residues. Germline V lookup: CDR1 SNHLY, CDR2 FYNNEI. V shed 6 bases and J 2 bases; nucleotides not matched to a gene: 4. CDR3 DNA sequence: TGTGCCAGCAGGGGGGACAGCCGCAATCAGCCCCAGCATTTT. Amino acids: CASRGDSRNQPQHF.

The chain employs TRBV29-1 and TRBJ1-3, with D hard to call. With 3 bases removed from V and 0 bases from J, the gap between germline ends came to 6 bases. CDR1 and CDR2 (germline): SQVTM, ANQGSEA. This CDR3 contains 13 residues. The CDR3 region is CSVDLLSGNTIYF. The CDR3 coding sequence is TGCAGCGTTGACCTCCTCTCTGGAAACACCATATATTTT. The entire variable domain, with the rest obtained from reference TRBV29-1 and TRBJ1-3, is as follows: SAVISQKPSRDICQRGTSLTIQCQVDSQVTMMFWYRQQPGQSLTLIATANQGSEATYESGFVIDKFPISRPNLTFSTLTVSNMSPEDSSIYLCSVDLLSGNTIYFGEGSWLTVV.

The V gene is TRBV28, the J gene TRBJ2-5, with D possibly being TRBD1 (6 bases). Looked up from germline, CDR1 is MDHEN and CDR2 is SYDVKM. The CDR3 is 14 amino acids. Trimming stripped 2 bases from V and 2 bases from J, with 9 bases between. CDR3 bases: TGTGCCAGCAGTTTAGGCGGACAGCAAGAGACCCAGTACTTC. It translates to CASSLGGQQETQYF.

CDR3 in amino acids: CASSPGQGPPYKNIQYF. For the CDR3, the DNA is TGTGCCAGCAGTCCAGGACAGGGGCCTCCCTACAAAAACATTCAGTACTTC. V usage is TRBV6-6 and J usage is TRBJ2-4, with 9 nucleotides matching TRBD1. Looked up from germline, CDR1 is MNHNY and CDR2 is SVGAGI (reference sequence). CDR3 size: 17 residues. The trim removed 5 bases at V and 3 bases at J, leaving 11 bases unmatched.

The V and J genes are TRBV2 and TRBJ2-3, with D possibly matching TRBD1 (5 bases). From germline, CDR1 is SNHLY and CDR2 FYNNEI. The CDR3 loop spans 15 amino acids. V gave up 5 bases and J gave up 3 bases, with 15 bases separating them. CDR3 sequence: CASSFNGQGTDTQYF. For the CDR3, the DNA is TGTGCCAGCAGTTTTAACGGTCAGGGAACAGATACGCAGTATTTT.

The chain joins TRBV7-2 to TRBJ1-5; 9 bases fit TRBD1. Germline values: CDR1 SGHTA, CDR2 FQGNSA. J lost 6 bases, V lost 2 bases, and 5 bases had no gene match. The CDR3 covers 15 residues. The CDR3 region has the DNA TGTGCCAGCAGCTTAATAGGGACAGGGAGTCAGCCCCAGCATTTT. Protein: CASSLIGTGSQPQHF.

This clone appeared once. This sequence joins TRBV6-5 and TRBJ2-1, with D possibly being TRBD2 (5 bases). The V gene's germline CDR1 is MNHEY and CDR2 SVGAGI. V shed 6 bases and J shed 2 bases, with 14 bases lying between them. The CDR3 is 15 amino acids. The CDR3 DNA sequence: TGTGCCAGCAGCTACGGTGGGGAGCCCTACAATGAGCAGTTCTTC. It specifies CASSYGGEPYNEQFF.

The chain recombines TRBV4-2 with TRBJ2-1; 7 bases fit TRBD2. V gave up 1 base and J gave up 0 bases; unmatched junction bases: 9. This CDR3 has 18 residues. CDR1 LGHNA and CDR2 YNFKEQ come from the germline V gene. The DNA of the CDR3 is TGTGCCAGCAGCCAAGGCCCCTCGCGGGAGAGCTCCTACAATGAGCAGTTCTTC. Its protein is CASSQGPSRESSYNEQFF.

The J gene is TRBJ1-5, the V gene TRBV6-5; weak D call: TRBD1 (5 bases). The CDR3 is made up of 15 amino acids. The V end was cut by 5 bases, the J end by 0 bases, with 11 bases between. Looked up from germline, CDR1 is MNHEY and CDR2 is SVGAGI. DNA for the CDR3: TGTGCCAGCAGTCCGACAGTTACTAGCAATCAGCCCCAGCATTTT. The encoded protein is CASSPTVTSNQPQHF.

This clone has just one count. The J gene is TRBJ1-4, the V gene TRBV29-1; D is uncertain. The CDR3 extends over 14 amino acids. With 7 bases removed from V and 5 bases from J, the gap between germline ends came to 17 bases. Per the germline V gene, CDR1 is SQVTM and CDR2 is ANQGSEA. In DNA form, the CDR3 reads TGCAGCGCCCGTAGCGGGCGGAGAAATGAAAAACTGTTTTTT. Protein sequence: CSARSGRRNEKLFF.

J is TRBJ2-4 and V is TRBV5-8, with 9 bases fitting TRBD2. V lost 0 bases, J lost 5 bases, and 15 bases stayed unmatched. This CDR3 is built from 19 residues. The germline V gene encodes CDR1 SGHTS and CDR2 YDEGEE. The CDR3 nucleotides are TGTGCCAGCAGCTTGGTTGGTGCGCTAGCGGGATTTGGTGAAAACATTCAGTACTTC. Residues: CASSLVGALAGFGENIQYF.

As regards this clone: A junction end diverges from the germline sequence, so it may reflect a read error. J is TRBJ2-5 and V is TRBV27; 10 nucleotides agree with TRBD2. CDR3 length equals 16 residues. CDR1 is MNHEY and CDR2 is SMNVEV in the germline V gene (reference sequence). The CDR3 coding sequence is TGTGCCAGCAGGGCAGAGCGGGAGGGTCCCCAAGAGGCCCAGTACTTC. Protein sequence: CASRAEREGPQEAQYF.

Here the CDR3 reads CSVESPDRAKNIQYF. The CDR3 nucleotides read TGCAGCGTTGAAAGTCCGGACAGAGCCAAAAACATTCAGTACTTC. The chain employs TRBV29-1 and TRBJ2-4; tentatively, D is TRBD1 (6 bases). CDR1 and CDR2 (germline): SQVTM, ANQGSEA. This CDR3 comprises 15 residues. V lost 2 bases, J lost 0 bases, and 11 bases lay in between.

In its sample, this clone was seen once. This chain links TRBV3-1 (or the pseudogene TRBV3-2) with TRBJ2-1, with 8 bases identical to TRBD1. Germline V gene lookup returns CDR1 LGHDT and CDR2 YNNKEL (reference sequence). CDR3 size: 15 residues. The trim removed 1 base at V and 3 bases at J, leaving 2 bases unmatched. CDR3 bases: TGTGCCAGCAGCCAAGGAGGACAGGGCTACAATGAGCAGTTCTTC. Amino acids: CASSQGGQGYNEQFF.

The chain employs TRBV19 and TRBJ1-1; D not resolved. Trimming removed 3 bases from V and 0 bases from J, with 11 bases in between. Germline V gene sequence: CDR1 LNHDA, CDR2 SQIVND (reference sequence). This CDR3 comprises 15 residues. In DNA, the CDR3 is TGTGCCAGTAGTATGGAGGGCCGAATGAACACTGAAGCTTTCTTT. The encoded protein is CASSMEGRMNTEAFF. Filled out from reference TRBV19 and TRBJ1-1, the complete variable domain reads DGGITQSPKYLFRKEGQNVTLSCEQNLNHDAMYWYRQDPGQGLRLIYYSQIVNDFQKGDIAEGYSVSREKKESFPLTVTSAQKNPTAFYLCASSMEGRMNTEAFFGQGTRLTVV.

V gene TRBV5-1 combines with J gene TRBJ1-1; possibly TRBD1 for D (6 bases). The CDR3 runs 14 residues. Trimming left V 2 bases short and J 5 bases short, with 13 bases between. Germline V gives CDR1 SGHRS, CDR2 YFSETQ. This CDR3 is CASSFGAQGTEAFF. CDR3 coding DNA: TGCGCCAGCAGCTTTGGGGCTCAGGGGACTGAAGCTTTCTTT. The full variable domain, its missing parts supplied by reference TRBV5-1 and TRBJ1-1, is KAGVTQTPRYLIKTRGQQVTLSCSPISGHRSVSWYQQTPGQGLQFLFEYFSETQRNKGNFPGRFSGRQFSNSRSEMNVSTLELGDSALYLCASSFGAQGTEAFFGQGTRLTVV.

This chain connects TRBV5-1 to TRBJ2-7, with 11 bases lining up with TRBD2. V was clipped by 4 bases and J by 3 bases; unmatched bases: 6. The CDR3 runs 15 residues. The germline V gene has CDR1 SGHRS and CDR2 YFSETQ. The DNA for the CDR3 is TGCGCCAGCAGCGCCAGACTAGCGGGGCTCTACGAGCAGTACTTC. This gives the protein CASSARLAGLYEQYF.

This chain uses TRBV5-1 with TRBJ2-1; 9 bases align to TRBD1. The CDR3 is 15 amino acids. Germline values: CDR1 SGHRS, CDR2 YFSETQ. After removal of 0 bases from V and 8 bases from J, the junction contained 6 bases not matched to a gene. As DNA, the CDR3 is TGCGCCAGCAGCTTGGGACAGGGGGGATGGGATGAGCAGTTCTTC. It codes for CASSLGQGGWDEQFF.

Note on this clone: Other DNA sequences in the same sample also yield this CDR3. The chain combines TRBV18 with TRBJ2-7, with a weak D call TRBD1 (5 bases). Between the trimmed V and J ends, which lost 3 bases and 5 bases, there was a span of 14 bases. The CDR3 extends over 14 amino acids. Per the germline V gene, CDR1 is KGHSH and CDR2 is LQKENI. CDR3 residues: CASSPNRPPDEQYF. DNA of the CDR3: TGTGCCAGCTCACCGAACAGGCCCCCGGACGAGCAGTACTTC.

The gene calls are TRBV7-2 and TRBJ1-6; D might be TRBD1 (6 bases). The CDR3 totals 14 residues. CDR1 SGHTA and CDR2 FQGNSA come from the germline V gene. Deletions cut 5 bases from V and 6 bases from J, with 11 bases between. CDR3 nucleotide sequence: TGTGCCAGCAGCCCCAGGACAGCTAATTCACCCCTCCACTTT. Protein sequence: CASSPRTANSPLHF.

V usage is TRBV6-6 and J usage is TRBJ1-1; D may be TRBD1 (6 bases). Germline values: CDR1 MNHNY, CDR2 SVGAGI (reference sequence). V was clipped by 10 bases and J by 5 bases, with 17 bases between them. This CDR3 has 13 residues. CDR3 sequence (DNA): TGTGCCATCGAGTCTGGCAGGGGAACTGAAGCTTTCTTT. Translation: CAIESGRGTEAFF.

The chain couples TRBV3-1 (or the pseudogene TRBV3-2) to TRBJ2-5, with D tentatively TRBD1 (7 bases). Germline V gene lookup returns CDR1 LGHDT and CDR2 YNNKEL (reference sequence). The V end was cut by 7 bases, the J end by 2 bases, with 20 bases between. This CDR3 has 16 residues. This CDR3 is CASTAQVGGQQETQYF. The CDR3 DNA follows: TGTGCCAGCACTGCTCAAGTCGGGGGACAGCAAGAGACCCAGTACTTC.

V gene TRBV19 combines with J gene TRBJ1-5; possibly TRBD1 for D (6 bases). V dropped 6 bases and J dropped 5 bases, with 17 bases sitting between them. In germline, CDR1 is LNHDA, CDR2 SQIVND (reference sequence). CDR3 length equals 15 residues. CDR3: CASSQTFGQHQPQHF. DNA of the CDR3: TGTGCCAGTAGCCAAACGTTTGGACAGCATCAGCCCCAGCATTTT.

The rearrangement links TRBV4-3 to TRBJ2-1, with TRBD2 matching over 7 bases. Germline V CDR1 and CDR2: LGHNA, YSLEER. Trimming removed 4 bases from V and 8 bases from J; junction bases left unmatched: 11. The CDR3 extends over 15 amino acids. CDR3 residues: CASSLAGRAHDEQFF. DNA for the CDR3: TGCGCCAGCAGCCTCGCAGGGAGGGCCCACGATGAGCAGTTCTTC.

As for this clone: Within the sample, other DNA sequences also encode this same CDR3. V gene TRBV11-2 combines with J gene TRBJ2-7; the match to TRBD2 covers 12 bases. With V trimmed by 4 bases and J by 2 bases, 3 bases remained unmatched. The CDR3 covers 15 residues. Germline V gives CDR1 SGHAT, CDR2 FQNNGV. CDR3 sequence: CASSSGLAGPYEQYF. The CDR3 DNA reads TGTGCCAGCAGCTCGGGACTAGCGGGCCCCTACGAGCAGTACTTC.

V gene TRBV5-1 combines with J gene TRBJ2-5; D unclear. V was trimmed by 6 bases and J by 0 bases, leaving 3 bases between them. The CDR3 is 11 amino acids. Germline V lookup: CDR1 SGHRS, CDR2 YFSETQ. The CDR3 is CASNNQETQYF. In DNA, the CDR3 is TGCGCCAGCAACAACCAAGAGACCCAGTACTTC.